This T cell receptor (beta chain) stems from a study of early T cells in non-severe SARS-CoV-2 infection. At the level of the study: Investigators sequenced bulk RNA drawn from unsorted whole blood, and chains remained unpaired.

Overall study results and limits: The matching step, a VDJdb search, favored anti-spike CD8 responses and missed private and CD4 specificities.

This clonotype has a handful of counts. The target antigen is unknown. CDR3 length equals 14 residues. Germline values: CDR1 MNHGY, CDR2 SAAAGT. V was clipped by 9 bases and J by 7 bases; unmatched bases: 11. Individual cDNA molecules were tagged with unique molecular identifiers, the study reported. MiXCR was run by TCRdb on the 5' RACE reads, yielding one entry per CDR3 protein. The sample gives 90,000 to 120,000 distinct CDR3 sequences, roughly an eighth of which show up once; around 3% is in the top ten. Source material: whole blood. The gene calls are TRBV6-8 and TRBJ2-1; 8 bases align to TRBD2. This TCR came from an adult who was a healthcare worker with PCR-confirmed SARS-CoV-2 infection or an uninfected control (not recorded which). CDR3 residues: CARTTSGEKNEQFF. CDR3 nucleotides: TGTGCCAGGACTACTAGCGGAGAGAAGAATGAGCAGTTCTTC.